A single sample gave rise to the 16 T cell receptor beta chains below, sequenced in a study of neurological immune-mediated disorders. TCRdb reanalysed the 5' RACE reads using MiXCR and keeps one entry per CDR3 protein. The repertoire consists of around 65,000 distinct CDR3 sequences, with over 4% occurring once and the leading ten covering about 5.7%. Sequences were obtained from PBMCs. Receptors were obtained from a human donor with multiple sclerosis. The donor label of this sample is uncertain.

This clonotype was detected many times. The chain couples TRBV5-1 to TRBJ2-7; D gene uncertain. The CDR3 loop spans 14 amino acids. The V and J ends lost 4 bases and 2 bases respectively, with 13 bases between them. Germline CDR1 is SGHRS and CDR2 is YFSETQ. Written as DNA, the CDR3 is TGCGCCAGCAGCCCCGAAAACCCAGCCTACGAGCAGTACTTC. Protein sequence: CASSPENPAYEQYF.

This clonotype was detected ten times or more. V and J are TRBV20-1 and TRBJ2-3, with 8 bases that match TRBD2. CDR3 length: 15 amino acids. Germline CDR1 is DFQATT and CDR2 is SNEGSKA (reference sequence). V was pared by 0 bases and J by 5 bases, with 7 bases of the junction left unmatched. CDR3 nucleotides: TGCAGTGCTAGAGATTACGGGACTAGTGGAGATACGCAGTATTTT. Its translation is CSARDYGTSGDTQYF.

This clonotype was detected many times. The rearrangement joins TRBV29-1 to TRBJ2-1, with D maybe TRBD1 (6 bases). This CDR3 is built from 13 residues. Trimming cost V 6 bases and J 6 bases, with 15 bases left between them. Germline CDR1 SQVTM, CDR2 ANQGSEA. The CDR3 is CSVGGIRGNEQFF. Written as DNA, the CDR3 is TGCAGCGTAGGGGGAATAAGGGGCAATGAGCAGTTCTTC.

The CDR3 sequence is CASSLGIQGPEQYF. In DNA, the CDR3 is TGTGCCAGCAGCTTAGGGATACAGGGGCCCGAGCAGTACTTC. This chain links TRBV7-8 with TRBJ2-7; TRBD1 agrees at 7 bases. The CDR3 is 14 residues long. Germline V gene lookup returns CDR1 SGHVS and CDR2 FQNEAQ. V lost 1 base and J lost 6; bases outside the gene matches: 6.

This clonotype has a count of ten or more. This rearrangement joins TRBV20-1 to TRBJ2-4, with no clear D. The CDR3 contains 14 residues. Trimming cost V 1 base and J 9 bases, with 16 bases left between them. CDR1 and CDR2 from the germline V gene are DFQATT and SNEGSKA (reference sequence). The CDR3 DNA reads TGCAGTGCTAGAGGGTTCGCAAGAGGTGGCATTCAGTACTTC. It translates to CSARGFARGGIQYF.

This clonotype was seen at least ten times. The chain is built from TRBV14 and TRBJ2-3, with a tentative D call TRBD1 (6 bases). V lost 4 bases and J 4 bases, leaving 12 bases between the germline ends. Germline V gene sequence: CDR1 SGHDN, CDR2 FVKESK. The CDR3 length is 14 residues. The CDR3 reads CASSRYRAADTQYF. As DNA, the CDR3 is TGTGCCAGCAGCCGCTACAGGGCGGCAGATACGCAGTATTTT.

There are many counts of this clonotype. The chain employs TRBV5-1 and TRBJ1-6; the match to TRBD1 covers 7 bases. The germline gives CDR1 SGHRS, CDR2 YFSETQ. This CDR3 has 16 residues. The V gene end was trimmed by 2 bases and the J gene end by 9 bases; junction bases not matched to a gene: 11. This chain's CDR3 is CASSLDPQGLGSPLHF. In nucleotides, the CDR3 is TGCGCCAGCAGCTTAGACCCACAGGGGCTTGGTTCACCCCTCCACTTT.

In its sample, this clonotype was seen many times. CDR3 protein: CASSLGSYNEQFF. Written as DNA, the CDR3 is TGCGCCAGCAGCTTGGGGTCTTACAATGAGCAGTTCTTC. The chain links TRBV5-1 to TRBJ2-1; D remains ambiguous. Germline V gene lookup returns CDR1 SGHRS and CDR2 YFSETQ. CDR3 length: 13 amino acids. The V gene lost 0 bases and the J gene lost 4 bases, with 5 bases spanning the gap.

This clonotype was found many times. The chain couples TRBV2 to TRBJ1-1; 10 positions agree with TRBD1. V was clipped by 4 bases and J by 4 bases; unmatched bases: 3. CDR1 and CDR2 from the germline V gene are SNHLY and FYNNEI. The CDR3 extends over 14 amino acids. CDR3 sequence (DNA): TGTGCCAGCAGTGGACAGGGGGCAGGCACTGAAGCTTTCTTT. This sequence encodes CASSGQGAGTEAFF.

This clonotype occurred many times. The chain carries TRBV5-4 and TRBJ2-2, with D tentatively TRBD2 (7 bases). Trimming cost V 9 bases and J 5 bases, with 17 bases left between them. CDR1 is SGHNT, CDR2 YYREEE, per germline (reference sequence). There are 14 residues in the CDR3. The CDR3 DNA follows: TGTGCCATCCATTTAAGGGGGGGGACCGGGGAGCTGTTTTTT. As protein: CAIHLRGGTGELFF.

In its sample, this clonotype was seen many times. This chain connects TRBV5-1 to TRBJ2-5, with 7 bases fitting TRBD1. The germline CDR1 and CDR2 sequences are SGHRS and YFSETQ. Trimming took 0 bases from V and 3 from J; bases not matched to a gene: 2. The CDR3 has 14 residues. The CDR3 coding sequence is TGCGCCAGCAGCTTGGGGGACAGCAAAGAGACCCAGTACTTC. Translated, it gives CASSLGDSKETQYF.

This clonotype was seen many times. The DNA of the CDR3 is TGTGCCAGCAGCTTAGTGGGACAGGGAGCCGGGGCCAACGTCCTGACTTTC. This gives the protein CASSLVGQGAGANVLTF. This rearrangement joins TRBV7-9 to TRBJ2-6; 9 bases are shared with TRBD1. The length of the CDR3 is 17 residues. Germline lookup yields CDR1 SEHNR and CDR2 FQNEAQ (reference sequence). Trimming removed 1 base from V and 4 bases from J; junction bases left unmatched: 5.

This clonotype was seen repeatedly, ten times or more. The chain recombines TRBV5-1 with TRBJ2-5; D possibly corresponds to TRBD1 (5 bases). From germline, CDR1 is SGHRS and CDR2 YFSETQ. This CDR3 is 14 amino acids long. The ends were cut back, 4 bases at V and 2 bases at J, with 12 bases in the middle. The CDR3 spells CASSPVGHQETQYF. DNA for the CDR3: TGCGCCAGCAGCCCCGTAGGACATCAAGAGACCCAGTACTTC.

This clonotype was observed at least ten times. The CDR3 DNA follows: TGTGCCATCCGGACAGAGAGCTCCTACGAGCAGTACTTC. Translation: CAIRTESSYEQYF. The V and J genes are TRBV10-3 and TRBJ2-7; D may be TRBD1 (6 bases). Trimming left V 8 bases short and J 0 bases short, with 11 bases between. CDR3 length: 13 amino acids. Germline-derived CDR1 and CDR2 are ENHRY and SYGVKD.

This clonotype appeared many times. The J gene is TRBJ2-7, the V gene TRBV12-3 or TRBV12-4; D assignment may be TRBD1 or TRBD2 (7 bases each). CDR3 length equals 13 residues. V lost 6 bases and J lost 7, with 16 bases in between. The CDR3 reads CASSQTGEGEQYF. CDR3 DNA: TGTGCCAGCAGCCAAACAGGGGAGGGGGAGCAGTACTTC.

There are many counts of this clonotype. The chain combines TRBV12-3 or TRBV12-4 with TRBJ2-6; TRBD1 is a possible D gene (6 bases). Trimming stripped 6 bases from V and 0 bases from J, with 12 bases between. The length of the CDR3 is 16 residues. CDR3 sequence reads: CASSRGLSSGANVLTF. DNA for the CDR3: TGTGCCAGCAGCAGGGGCCTTAGCTCTGGGGCCAACGTCCTGACTTTC.